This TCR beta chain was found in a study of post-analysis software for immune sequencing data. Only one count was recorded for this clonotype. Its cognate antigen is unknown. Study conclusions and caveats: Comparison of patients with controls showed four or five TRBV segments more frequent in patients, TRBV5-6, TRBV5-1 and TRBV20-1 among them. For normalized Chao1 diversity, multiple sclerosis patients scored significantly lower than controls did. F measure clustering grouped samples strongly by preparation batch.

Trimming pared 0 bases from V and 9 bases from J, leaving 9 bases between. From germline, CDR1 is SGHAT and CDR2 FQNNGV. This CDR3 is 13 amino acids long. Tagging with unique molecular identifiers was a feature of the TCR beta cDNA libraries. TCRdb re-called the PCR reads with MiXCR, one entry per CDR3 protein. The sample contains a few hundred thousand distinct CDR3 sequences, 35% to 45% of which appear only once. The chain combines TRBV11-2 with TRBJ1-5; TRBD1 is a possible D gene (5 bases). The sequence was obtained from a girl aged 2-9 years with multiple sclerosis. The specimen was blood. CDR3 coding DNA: TGTGCCAGCAGCTTAGAAGTCCAGGGGCCCCAGCATTTT. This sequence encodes CASSLEVQGPQHF.